This T cell receptor (beta chain) is drawn from a study of OX40 agonist ivuxolimab in advanced cancers. About the research overall: Patients enrolled in dose escalation were diagnosed with hepatocellular carcinoma, melanoma, renal cell or head and neck cancer.

Sequenced by immunoSEQ multiplex PCR; TCRdb stores in-frame clones only, minus some. Here the sample spans 74,000 or so clones, more than 80% being singletons. The CDR3 is 13 amino acids. The V and J ends lost 5 bases and 9 bases respectively, with 16 bases between them. Germline lookup yields CDR1 MNHEY and CDR2 SVGAGI. The chain uses TRBV6-5 and TRBJ1-1, with a tentative D call TRBD1 (6 bases). The clonotype was recovered from an adult with an advanced solid tumor such as melanoma, head and neck, liver or kidney cancer. The sample consisted of CD4+ or CD8+ T cells sorted from blood, taken in a trial of the OX40 agonist ivuxolimab. The CDR3 region is CASSPTLQGKAFF. The CDR3 coding sequence is TGTGCCAGCAGTCCCACTCTCCAGGGGAAAGCTTTCTTT.